These 31 T cell receptor beta chains originate from one sample sequenced in a study of radiotherapy plus CTLA-4 blockade in lung cancer. Sequencing used immunoSEQ multiplex PCR; TCRdb keeps in-frame clones, though not all of them. The sample has about 31,000 clones, approximately 78% seen once. Sequences were derived from peripheral blood, sampled from a patient treated with radiotherapy plus ipilimumab. Receptors were obtained from a human donor with non-small cell lung cancer who had stable disease on radiotherapy plus ipilimumab.

The rearrangement uses TRBV5-1 and TRBJ1-1, with D tentatively TRBD1 (6 bases). Germline CDR1 is SGHRS and CDR2 is YFSETQ. The CDR3 is 15 amino acids. The V end lost 4 bases, the J end lost 5 bases, and 18 bases lay between the germline ends. The CDR3: CASSTTSGVRTEAFF. The CDR3 DNA reads TGCGCCAGCAGCACAACTTCAGGGGTTCGGACTGAAGCTTTCTTT.

This clone was picked up a small number of times. V and J are TRBV6-1 and TRBJ1-1, with a possible D match to TRBD1 (6 bases). CDR1 is MNHNS, CDR2 SASEGT, per germline. V lost 6 bases to trimming and J lost 10 bases, with 21 bases between them. The CDR3 runs 14 residues. The CDR3 sequence is CASSYTSGGRLAFF. In DNA form, the CDR3 reads TGTGCCAGCAGCTACACCTCGGGGGGCCGGCTAGCTTTCTTT.

This clone was picked up one time. The chain links TRBV10-2 to TRBJ1-2; 8 bases agree with TRBD1. The CDR3 runs to 14 residues. V shed 6 bases and J 5 bases; nucleotides not matched to a gene: 8. Germline V gene lookup returns CDR1 WSHSY and CDR2 SAAADI. CDR3 region: CASRSYDRGYGYTF. The CDR3 DNA sequence: TGCGCCAGCAGATCATACGACAGGGGATATGGCTACACCTTC.

The chain uses TRBV9 and TRBJ1-2; 9 bases align to TRBD1. CDR1 and CDR2 from the germline V gene are SGDLS and YYNGEE. The V and J ends lost 4 bases and 3 bases, in that order; junction bases with no gene match: 7. The CDR3 contains 15 residues. The CDR3 spells CASSSGTGSDYGYTF. DNA of the CDR3: TGTGCCAGCAGCTCAGGGACAGGGAGTGACTATGGCTACACCTTC.

V gene TRBV5-1 combines with J gene TRBJ2-6, with 7 positions matching TRBD1. The CDR3 contains 13 residues. The germline CDR1 and CDR2 sequences are SGHRS and YFSETQ. With V trimmed by 6 bases and J by 9 bases, 6 bases remained unmatched. Here the CDR3 reads CASTPGQVNVLTF. The CDR3 DNA follows: TGCGCCAGCACCCCCGGACAGGTCAACGTCCTGACTTTC.

This clone has only a few counts. The rearrangement links TRBV5-8 to TRBJ1-5, with D uncertain. The CDR3 sequence is 16 residues long. Trimming pared 4 bases from V and 0 bases from J, leaving 14 bases between. In germline, CDR1 is SGHTS, CDR2 YDEGEE. The DNA for the CDR3 is TGTGCCAGCAGCAGTGGCTACAAAGATAGCAATCAGCCCCAGCATTTT. Translated: CASSSGYKDSNQPQHF. Together with reference TRBV5-8 and TRBJ1-5, the CDR3 gives the full variable domain: EAGVTQSPTHLIKTRGQQATLRCSPISGHTSVYWYQQALGLGLQFLLWYDEGEERNRGNFPPRFSGRQFPNYSSELNVNALELEDSALYLCASSSGYKDSNQPQHFGDGTRLSIL.

This clone has a handful of counts. J is TRBJ1-1 and V is TRBV10-3; no definite D call. Per germline, CDR1 ENHRY and CDR2 SYGVKD. V lost 6 bases to trimming and J lost 2 bases, with 10 bases between them. The CDR3 spans 13 residues. CDR3 protein: CAIRKDENTEAFF. CDR3 nucleotide sequence: TGTGCCATCAGGAAGGATGAAAACACTGAAGCTTTCTTT.

V usage is TRBV6-5 and J usage is TRBJ1-5; 9 bases are a match to TRBD1. This CDR3 has 14 residues. In germline, CDR1 is MNHEY, CDR2 SVGAGI. The ends lost 6 bases at V and 9 bases at J; junction bases unmatched: 9. CDR3 loop: CASSAPGQGRPQHF. CDR3 bases: TGTGCCAGCAGCGCCCCGGGACAGGGACGGCCCCAGCATTTT.

The CDR3 nucleotides are TGTGCCAGCAGCAACACCGGGACAGGCATGCGGAGGGCTGAAGCTTTCTTT. It translates to CASSNTGTGMRRAEAFF. V and J are TRBV13 and TRBJ1-1; TRBD1 matches at 8 bases. CDR3 length equals 17 residues. Germline CDR1 is PRHDT and CDR2 is FYEKMQ (reference sequence). The trim removed 5 bases at V and 6 bases at J, leaving 17 bases unmatched.

The gene calls are TRBV10-3 and TRBJ2-3; 8 bases are shared with TRBD1. This CDR3 is built from 15 residues. The germline gives CDR1 ENHRY, CDR2 SYGVKD. V shed 6 bases, J shed 6 bases, and the junction held 11 bases outside the gene matches. The CDR3 DNA is TGTGCCATCAGACGACAGGGGATGAATACCGATACGCAGTATTTT. This encodes CAIRRQGMNTDTQYF.

J is TRBJ1-3 and V is TRBV7-2; D unclear. Trimming pared 0 bases from V and 4 bases from J, leaving 10 bases between. The germline V gene encodes CDR1 SGHTA and CDR2 FQGNSA. The CDR3 consists of 15 residues. The CDR3 DNA sequence: TGTGCCAGCAGCTTAGCGCCCGGAATCGGAAACACCATATATTTT. It specifies CASSLAPGIGNTIYF.

This clone was seen only a few times. The genes are TRBV6-6 and TRBJ1-5; possibly TRBD1 for D (5 bases). V lost 7 bases, J lost 4 bases, and 14 bases lay in between. There are 14 residues in the CDR3. CDR1 and CDR2 (germline): MNHNY, SVGAGI (reference sequence). The CDR3 region has the DNA TGTGCCAGCACCCGGGACGGCCGAAATCAGCCCCAGCATTTT. Translated: CASTRDGRNQPQHF.

This clone turned up a few times. This chain connects TRBV6-6 to TRBJ2-3; 7 nucleotides line up with TRBD2. V gave up 7 bases and J gave up 5 bases; unmatched junction bases: 6. Per germline, CDR1 MNHNY and CDR2 SVGAGI (reference sequence). This CDR3 is 13 amino acids long. CDR3: CASKSGDGDTQYF. The CDR3 nucleotides are TGTGCCAGCAAGAGCGGGGATGGAGATACGCAGTATTTT.

CDR3 nucleotides: TGTGCCAGTAGTACGGGTCAGGGAGGGGTATTGGACGAGCAGTACTTC. Translated: CASSTGQGGVLDEQYF. This chain connects TRBV19 to TRBJ2-7; 7 bases fit TRBD2. Germline CDR1 is LNHDA and CDR2 is SQIVND (reference sequence). The V and J ends lost 4 bases and 5 bases, in that order; junction bases with no gene match: 14. The CDR3 contains 16 residues.

V and J are TRBV11-2 and TRBJ1-2; the match to TRBD1 covers 9 bases. Per germline, CDR1 SGHAT and CDR2 FQNNGV. The CDR3 is 16 residues long. The V and J ends lost 1 base and 6 bases, in that order; junction bases with no gene match: 9. Here the CDR3 DNA reads TGTGCCAGCAGCTTAGGGACAGGGGAAGGTGGGGATGGCTACACCTTC. Amino acids: CASSLGTGEGGDGYTF.

The J gene is TRBJ1-2, the V gene TRBV19; D may be TRBD1 (5 bases). The CDR3 loop spans 15 amino acids. Germline V gene sequence: CDR1 LNHDA, CDR2 SQIVND (reference sequence). V was pared by 6 bases and J by 3 bases, with 17 bases between. The CDR3 region has the DNA TGTGCCAGTAGAGTACCAACAACAGGCCACTATGGCTACACCTTC. Translating gives CASRVPTTGHYGYTF. The full variable domain, with the rest looked up from reference TRBV19 and TRBJ1-2, is DGGITQSPKYLFRKEGQNVTLSCEQNLNHDAMYWYRQDPGQGLRLIYYSQIVNDFQKGDIAEGYSVSREKKESFPLTVTSAQKNPTAFYLCASRVPTTGHYGYTFGSGTRLTVV.

The chain joins TRBV25-1 to TRBJ2-3; D gene uncertain. Germline-derived CDR1 and CDR2 are MGHDK and SYGVNS. The CDR3 spans 14 residues. The V end lost 2 bases, the J end lost 0 bases, and 6 bases lay between the germline ends. The CDR3 sequence: CASSERLSTDTQYF. CDR3 nucleotide sequence: TGTGCCAGCAGTGAACGGTTGAGCACAGATACGCAGTATTTT.

V usage is TRBV28 and J usage is TRBJ2-3; D possibly matches TRBD1 or TRBD2 (6 bases each). The CDR3 extends over 16 amino acids. Trimming left V 3 bases short and J 2 bases short, with 15 bases between. Germline CDR1 reads MDHEN; CDR2 reads SYDVKM. CDR3 bases: TGTGCCAGCAGTTTTCAGGGGCGGGGTCCCACAGATACGCAGTATTTT. It codes for CASSFQGRGPTDTQYF.

The chain has TRBV27 and TRBJ2-3, with unresolved D. The CDR3 loop spans 13 amino acids. Germline CDR1 is MNHEY and CDR2 is SMNVEV (reference sequence). Trimming removed 1 base at V and 2 bases at J, with 4 bases between. CDR3 sequence: CASSLYTTDTQYF. CDR3 in DNA: TGTGCCAGCAGTTTATATACCACAGATACGCAGTATTTT.

This clone was found once. This chain uses TRBV27 with TRBJ1-2; 7 bases align to TRBD1. From germline, CDR1 is MNHEY and CDR2 SMNVEV (reference sequence). The trim removed 4 bases at V and 5 bases at J, leaving 4 bases unmatched. The CDR3 totals 13 residues. The CDR3 DNA reads as TGTGCCAGCAGTTCCCGACAGGGATATGGCTACACCTTC. It translates to CASSSRQGYGYTF.

The chain links TRBV5-7 to TRBJ2-7; 8 positions match TRBD1. TRBV5-7 is assigned to the ORF class and has an uncertain function. V was pared by 2 bases and J by 0 bases, with 10 bases of the junction left unmatched. The length of the CDR3 is 17 residues. CDR3 in amino acids: CASSFPQDREVSYEQYV. The CDR3 nucleotides read TGTGCCAGCAGCTTCCCCCAGGACAGGGAAGTCTCCTACGAGCAGTACGTC.

V usage is TRBV5-1 and J usage is TRBJ1-2; 9 positions agree with TRBD1. With 1 base clipped from V and 11 bases from J, the junction kept 3 bases outside the gene matches. Per germline, CDR1 SGHRS and CDR2 YFSETQ. The CDR3 is 12 amino acids. The CDR3 loop is CASSLNRGLYTF. In DNA, the CDR3 is TGCGCCAGCAGCTTGAACAGGGGGCTATACACCTTC.

The chain links TRBV5-4 to TRBJ1-1, with D tentatively TRBD1 (5 bases). The CDR3 loop spans 12 amino acids. The V gene's germline CDR1 is SGHNT and CDR2 YYREEE (reference sequence). Trimming took 1 base from V and 7 from J, leaving 8 bases between them. CDR3 bases: TGTGCCAGCAGCTTGACGCAGGGTGAAGCTTTCTTT. The encoded protein is CASSLTQGEAFF.

The rearrangement uses TRBV18 and TRBJ2-1, with D maybe TRBD1 (6 bases). CDR1 KGHSH and CDR2 LQKENI come from the germline V gene. V was pared by 2 bases and J by 7 bases, with 18 bases between. The CDR3 sequence is 16 residues long. DNA for the CDR3: TGTGCCAGCTCACCAATGACAGGCGTGGGAGCGAATGAGCAGTTCTTC. This gives the protein CASSPMTGVGANEQFF.

This sequence joins TRBV7-9 and TRBJ1-2, with 8 bases lining up with TRBD1. Germline CDR1 SEHNR, CDR2 FQNEAQ (reference sequence). This CDR3 comprises 15 residues. Trimming took 5 bases from V and 2 from J; bases not matched to a gene: 7. CDR3 residues: CASSPLWTGNYGYTF. CDR3 bases: TGTGCCAGCAGCCCCCTTTGGACAGGGAACTATGGCTACACCTTC.

This chain links TRBV6-6 with TRBJ2-3, with D unresolved. The CDR3 totals 15 residues. V was shortened by 0 bases and J by 2 bases, with 9 bases between the two germline ends. Germline loops: CDR1 MNHNY, CDR2 SVGAGI (reference sequence). CDR3 residues: CASSYSAGNTDTQYF. DNA of the CDR3: TGTGCCAGCAGTTACTCGGCCGGAAACACAGATACGCAGTATTTT.

This clone was observed a handful of times. CDR3 coding DNA: TGTGCCAGCAGCTTAGATACCGGGGGCAGTGGTCAGCCCCAGCATTTT. Residues: CASSLDTGGSGQPQHF. The V and J genes are TRBV7-6 and TRBJ1-5; TRBD1 might be the D (6 bases). Germline CDR1 reads SGHVS; CDR2 reads FNYEAQ. The ends were cut back, 1 base at V and 6 bases at J, with 16 bases in the middle. The CDR3 consists of 16 residues.

The table lists this clone with a few counts. V gene TRBV19 combines with J gene TRBJ1-1; TRBD1 matches at 8 bases. The CDR3 loop spans 15 amino acids. CDR1 is LNHDA, CDR2 SQIVND, per germline (reference sequence). Trimming at V came to 3 bases and at J to 0 bases, leaving 3 bases not matched to a gene. CDR3 nucleotides: TGTGCCAGTAGTATGGGGACAGGTTTGAACACTGAAGCTTTCTTT. Translated: CASSMGTGLNTEAFF.

V usage is TRBV9 and J usage is TRBJ1-4; a weak D match, TRBD1 (5 bases). The CDR3 has 14 residues. With 3 bases removed from V and 8 bases from J, the gap between germline ends came to 14 bases. CDR1 and CDR2 from the germline V gene are SGDLS and YYNGEE. CDR3 amino acids: CASSGTRDSEKLFF. CDR3 bases: TGTGCCAGCAGCGGAACCCGGGACTCCGAAAAACTGTTTTTT. The full variable domain, in which reference TRBV9 and TRBJ1-4 provide the parts outside the CDR3, is DSGVTQTPKHLITATGQRVTLRCSPRSGDLSVYWYQQSLDQGLQFLIQYYNGEERAKGNILERFSAQQFPDLHSELNLSSLELGDSALYFCASSGTRDSEKLFFGSGTQLSVL.

The rearrangement uses TRBV2 and TRBJ1-1; possible D gene TRBD1, 5 bases. Germline V gives CDR1 SNHLY, CDR2 FYNNEI. The CDR3 is 12 amino acids. The germline V and J ends were trimmed by 4 bases and 6 bases, with 9 bases remaining between them. CDR3 sequence reads: CASSGQGAEAFF. CDR3 sequence (DNA): TGTGCCAGCAGTGGCCAGGGCGCTGAAGCTTTCTTT.

CDR3 in amino acids: CASSGTGANEKLFF. The CDR3 DNA sequence: TGTGCCAGCAGCGGGACAGGGGCTAATGAAAAACTGTTTTTT. The rearrangement links TRBV5-8 to TRBJ1-4; TRBD1 agrees at 10 bases. The CDR3 runs 14 residues. V gave up 4 bases and J gave up 3 bases; unmatched junction bases: 0. Germline CDR1 and CDR2: SGHTS and YDEGEE.